This entry lists 7 T cell receptor beta chains sequenced from one sample in a study of cytomegalovirus exposure and HLA in healthy donors. The PCR had 60 Vbeta and 13 Jbeta primers. Repertoires were generated with immunoSEQ multiplex PCR, while TCRdb's copy carries only in-frame clones and drops some. The sample shows around 58,000 clones, approximately 80% of them seen only once. Sequencing was carried out using PBMCs. Receptors originate from a female donor in good health and CMV-seronegative.

This chain connects TRBV28 to TRBJ2-7; the match to TRBD1 covers 8 bases. V lost 5 bases, J lost 1 base, and 7 bases stayed unmatched. This CDR3 comprises 15 residues. The V gene's germline CDR1 is MDHEN and CDR2 SYDVKM. The CDR3 DNA follows: TGTGCCAGCAGTCGGACAGGGCTCGCGTCCTACGAGCAGTACTTC. Translating gives CASSRTGLASYEQYF.

This chain joins TRBV6-1 and TRBJ1-2, with 9 bases matching TRBD1. This CDR3 is 14 amino acids long. Germline CDR1 is MNHNS and CDR2 is SASEGT. J was trimmed by 8 bases and V by 2 bases; bases with no gene match: 6. As DNA, the CDR3 is TGTGCCAGCAGTGAACCGGGGACAGGGTACGGCTACACCTTC. Residues: CASSEPGTGYGYTF.

This chain links TRBV12-5 with TRBJ2-1; TRBD2 agrees at 8 bases. This CDR3 is built from 15 residues. The germline V gene encodes CDR1 LGHNT and CDR2 FRNRAP. J was trimmed by 7 bases and V by 5 bases; bases with no gene match: 10. Written as DNA, the CDR3 is TGTGCTAGTGGTCCCTGGAGCGGGAGATTAAATGAGCAGTTCTTC. The encoded protein is CASGPWSGRLNEQFF.

V usage is TRBV2 and J usage is TRBJ2-1, with unresolved D. Germline loops: CDR1 SNHLY, CDR2 FYNNEI. V lost 4 bases to trimming and J lost 4 bases, with 17 bases between them. The CDR3 has 16 amino acids. As DNA, the CDR3 is TGTGCCAGCAGTGTAGGCGGTTCCTCCCTATACAATGAGCAGTTCTTC. Protein sequence: CASSVGGSSLYNEQFF.

With regard to this clone: The same CDR3 is also encoded by other DNA sequences in this sample. V and J are TRBV11-2 and TRBJ2-1, with D possibly being TRBD2 (5 bases). This CDR3 region has 13 residues. The V gene lost 11 bases and the J gene lost 5 bases, with 16 bases spanning the gap. CDR1 and CDR2 (germline): SGHAT, FQNNGV. Here the CDR3 reads CAAGSRGNNEQFF. Written as DNA, the CDR3 is TGTGCCGCCGGTTCTCGGGGTAACAATGAGCAGTTCTTC.

The chain joins TRBV15 to TRBJ2-5; 7 positions agree with TRBD1. The J call may be in error: the DNA end matches TRBJ2-7 better. The CDR3 consists of 14 residues. Per germline, CDR1 LNHNV and CDR2 YYDKDF (reference sequence). The CDR3 region is CATSRGQGSYEQYF. The CDR3 DNA follows: TGTGCCACCAGCAGAGGACAGGGCTCCTACGAGCAGTACTTC.

The chain uses TRBV11-2 and TRBJ2-5; D is undetermined. The CDR3 is 13 residues long. With 3 bases removed from V and 1 base from J, the gap between germline ends came to 6 bases. CDR1 and CDR2 (germline): SGHAT, FQNNGV. The DNA for the CDR3 is TGTGCCAGCAGCTTTTATTCCCAAGAGACCCAGTACTTC. It codes for CASSFYSQETQYF.